The source of this T cell receptor beta chain is a study of blood T cell repertoires in COVID-19. The repertoire was sequenced with immunoSEQ multiplex PCR; TCRdb's copy has only in-frame clones and lacks some. The table records about 96,000 clones, 80% to 90% of them present only once. CDR3 length equals 13 residues. The trim removed 3 bases at V and 3 bases at J, leaving 2 bases unmatched. This clone was seen only a few times. The V call is TRBV12-3 or TRBV12-4, the J call TRBJ2-7; 7 positions match TRBD1. The sequencing sample was made of peripheral blood. The receptor was isolated from a human donor with COVID-19, enrolled during active disease. The donor label of this sample is uncertain. In nucleotides, the CDR3 is TGTGCCAGCAGTTTTAGGGGGCTCTACGAGCAGTACTTC. It encodes CASSFRGLYEQYF.